The entry below describes one T cell receptor beta chain. In this sample, this clonotype turned up a few times. Its antigen remains unidentified. No much larger clonotype is one base removed from it; base qualities were not supplied. The TCR beta CDR3 regions were amplified from the RNA transcripts. The TCR CDR3 was subjected to a first round of RT-PCR using the HTBI primer set and the Qiagen OneStep RT-PCR kit. Libraries were constructed in a second round of multiplex PCR, after which size selection and purification were carried out. Libraries were sequenced paired-end with 100 bp reads on an Illumina HiSeq2000. The study's processing was this. Raw data were processed with SOAPnuke, discarding reads with adapters, uncalled bases, mean Phred below 15, or no exact constant-primer or identifier match. COPE v1.2.5 was used to merge high-quality paired reads, and clonotypes were defined as unique nucleotide sequences. MiTCR v1.1 was used to align clonotypes to the IMGT TRBV, TRBD and TRBJ reference segments. Analysis was restricted to V-J combinations with a frequency above 0.0001, which covered 99.2% of repertoires. The TCS score was defined as the ratio of F50 (clonal expansion) to E x V (chaos), calculated using BLOSUM62-based TCRdist between CDR3 peptides within each V-J. Welch's t-statistics and random forest reduced 500 to 650 V-J features to 10 to 15, which were used in a naive Bayes classifier (R e1071). TCRdb reworked the public reads: Q25 trimming with fastp, MiXCR clone assembly, productive beta chains retained. Entries are consolidated by CDR3 protein sequence, retaining the most common genes and DNA. TCRdb's processing, not the authors' own work, is the source of the V and J calls. For this sample there are about 480,000 distinct CDR3 sequences; under 25% appear just once. The ten largest clones represent around 54% of the sample.

This sample stems from a study of T cells in Graves' hyperthyroidism and ophthalmopathy (dated by TCRdb to the late 2010s). Study-wide context: Peripheral blood was sampled at the time of initial diagnosis, prior to any treatment. TCR V-J signatures able to tell the groups apart were searched for in a discovery cohort of 95 or so patients, of whom roughly 42 had Graves' ophthalmopathy and some 60 had stable Graves' hyperthyroidism. Whether ophthalmopathy could be predicted prospectively was tested in an independent validation cohort made up of 18 to 20 hyperthyroidism patients plus 17 patients who later progressed to ophthalmopathy. The roughly 91 discovery patients were randomly divided into training and test sets at a 7:3 ratio. In addition, the study compared T-cell repertoires in thyroid tissue and in blood from five or six Graves' hyperthyroidism patients. Following sampling, methimazole starting at 30 mg daily was given to hyperthyroidism patients, and high-dose intravenous methylprednisolone was given to ophthalmopathy patients. The paper reports TCR Vbeta CDR3 sequencing of 135 peripheral blood samples: around 45 ophthalmopathy, 70 to 85 hyperthyroidism and about 17 progressor patients.

Moderately to severely active disease, a Clinical Activity Score of at least 3, a NOSPECS grade of at least 4, and a duration under 3 months were present in ophthalmopathy patients. Patients with uncontrolled infections, other autoimmune diseases, pregnancy or lactation were excluded. Diagnoses relied on clinical symptoms, serum thyroxine and TRAb, thyroid ultrasound and orbital computed tomography. Ficoll-Paque density gradient centrifugation was used to isolate PBMCs from approximately 10 ml of fresh peripheral blood. Total RNA was extracted using Trizol reagent, and RNA quality was assessed on an Agilent 2100 Bioanalyzer. CDR1 and CDR2 (ENHRY, SYGVKD) derive from the germline V gene. The CDR3 runs 15 amino acids, cysteine and phenylalanine included. The DNA shown is the 45-base CDR3, in frame from base 1. At the junction V is shortened by 4 bases and J by 0 bases; bases outside the gene matches: 4.

Paper-wide results and their limitations: In cross-validation, a model built on a 13 V-J signature told ophthalmopathy apart from stable hyperthyroidism with 85% to 90% sensitivity and around 81% specificity, and in testing the same model reached 80%/75%. Most expanded thyroid clonotypes (frequency above 0.001) were also detected in blood, a finding suggesting that blood repertoires may reflect thyroid immune responses. In validation, the model predicted progression to ophthalmopathy with 65% to 71% sensitivity and over 72% specificity, a median of around 6.6 months before onset. No statistical method was used to fix the sample size in advance, and group allocation was not hidden from the investigators.

The clonotype comes from a woman aged 70-85 years with Graves' ophthalmopathy. The chain uses TRBV10-3 and TRBJ2-7, with TRBD2 matching 9 junction bases. The specimen was blood. The CDR3 amino acid sequence is: CAISGSGRTSYEQYF. The DNA sequence follows: TGTGCCATCAGTGGGAGCGGGAGGACCTCCTACGAGCAGTACTTC.